The source of this T cell receptor beta chain is a study of T cell repertoires in cytomegalovirus infection. CDR3 length: 14 residues. V was shortened by 6 bases and J by 7 bases, with 16 bases between the two germline ends. Germline CDR1 is MNHNS and CDR2 is SASEGT. This clonotype was counted a few times. The antigen is undetermined. TCRdb reprocessed the reads with MiXCR, giving one entry per CDR3 protein. The repertoire holds 700,000 to 900,000 distinct CDR3 sequences, with about 27% as singletons. The sample here was cultured CD8+ T cells from PBMCs, taken from culture after CMV antigen stimulation. The chain has TRBV6-1 and TRBJ1-5, with a tentative D call TRBD1 (6 bases). This TCR was recovered from a human donor in good health (CMV status not recorded). Some clones in this sample may be carry-over from other donors' samples. CDR3 sequence reads: CASRVQGGRQPQHF. In nucleotides, the CDR3 is TGTGCCAGCAGGGTACAGGGAGGTCGCCAGCCCCAGCATTTT.